What follows are 2 T cell receptor beta chains derived from one specimen sequenced in a study of blood T cell repertoires in COVID-19. The table came from immunoSEQ multiplex PCR; TCRdb's copy has only in-frame clones and leaves some out. This repertoire shows 65,000 to 80,000 clones, less than 90% found once; its top ten account for roughly 18%. Source material: peripheral blood. The receptors shown here come from an elderly man in a cohort sampled during active COVID-19.

The V and J genes are TRBV5-8 and TRBJ2-3; 12 nucleotides match TRBD2. There are 18 residues in the CDR3. CDR1 and CDR2 from the germline V gene are SGHTS and YDEGEE. Unmatched junction bases numbered 10, after V lost 2 bases and J lost 3 bases. This chain's CDR3 is CASSFGIRLAGDTDTQYF. The CDR3 bases are TGTGCCAGCAGCTTTGGTATTCGACTAGCGGGGGATACAGATACGCAGTATTTT.

The CDR3 region is CASSLVSGQLGTQYF. The CDR3, as DNA: TGTGCCAGCAGCTTAGTCTCGGGACAGCTGGGGACCCAGTACTTC. The rearrangement uses TRBV7-9 and TRBJ2-5, with TRBD1 identical over 7 bases. J was trimmed by 7 bases and V by 1 base; bases with no gene match: 9. Germline CDR1 and CDR2: SEHNR and FQNEAQ (reference sequence). The CDR3 has 15 amino acids.